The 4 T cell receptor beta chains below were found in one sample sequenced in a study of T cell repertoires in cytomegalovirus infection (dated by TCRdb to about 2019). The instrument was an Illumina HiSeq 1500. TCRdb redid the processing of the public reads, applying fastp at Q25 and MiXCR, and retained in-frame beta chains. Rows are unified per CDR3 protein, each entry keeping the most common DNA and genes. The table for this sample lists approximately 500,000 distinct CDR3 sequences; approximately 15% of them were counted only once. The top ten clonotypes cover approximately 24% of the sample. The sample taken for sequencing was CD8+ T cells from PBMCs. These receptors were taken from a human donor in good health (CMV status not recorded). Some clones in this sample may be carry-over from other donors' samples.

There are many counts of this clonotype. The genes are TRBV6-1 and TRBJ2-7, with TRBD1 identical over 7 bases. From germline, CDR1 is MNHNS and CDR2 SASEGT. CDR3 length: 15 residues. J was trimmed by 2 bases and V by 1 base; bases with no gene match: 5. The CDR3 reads CASSEGPGGTYEQYF. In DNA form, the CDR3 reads TGTGCCAGCAGTGAAGGGCCAGGGGGAACCTACGAGCAGTACTTC.

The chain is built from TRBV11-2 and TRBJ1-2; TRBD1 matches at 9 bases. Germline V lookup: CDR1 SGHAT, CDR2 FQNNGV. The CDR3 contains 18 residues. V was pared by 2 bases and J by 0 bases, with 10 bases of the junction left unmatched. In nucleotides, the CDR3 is TGTGCCAGCAGCTTATGGGACAGGGACAAAACCCCTAACTATGGCTACACCTTC. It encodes CASSLWDRDKTPNYGYTF.

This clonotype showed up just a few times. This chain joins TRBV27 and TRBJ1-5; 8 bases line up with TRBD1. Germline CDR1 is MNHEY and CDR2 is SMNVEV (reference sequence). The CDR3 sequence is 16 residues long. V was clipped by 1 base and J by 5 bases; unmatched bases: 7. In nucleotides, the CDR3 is TGTGCCAGCAGTTTATGGGGCTCAGGGGGCTATCAGCCCCAGCATTTT. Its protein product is CASSLWGSGGYQPQHF.

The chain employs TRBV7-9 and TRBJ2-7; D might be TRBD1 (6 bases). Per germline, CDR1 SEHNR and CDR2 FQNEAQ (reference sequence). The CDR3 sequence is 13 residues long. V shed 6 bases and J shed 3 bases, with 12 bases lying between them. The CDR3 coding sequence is TGTGCCAGCAGTGGGGGCCAGGACTACGAGCAGTACTTC. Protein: CASSGGQDYEQYF.